One and the same sample provided the 25 T cell receptor beta chains below, sequenced in a study of blood T cell repertoires in COVID-19 (dated by TCRdb to the early 2020s). Receptor libraries were prepared by the immunoSEQ multiplex PCR assay. This immuneACCESS table, as held by TCRdb, lists in-frame sequences with V and J called but not all clones. Of the missing ones, under half trace to an unresolved V gene in checked studies; the others have no known cause. The sample table holds about 160,000 clones, of which around four fifths were seen once. Jointly, the top ten make up approximately 2.8% of the sample. The material sequenced was peripheral blood. The receptor source for this set is a man in his 70s with acute or convalescent COVID-19.

V usage is TRBV7-3 and J usage is TRBJ1-1; unclear D gene. Germline CDR1 SGHTA, CDR2 FQGTGA. Trimming cost V 7 bases and J 3 bases, with 12 bases left between them. This CDR3 comprises 13 residues. Written as DNA, the CDR3 is TGTGCCAGCAAAATAAATACGGACACTGAAGCTTTCTTT. Protein product: CASKINTDTEAFF.

The rearrangement uses TRBV2 and TRBJ2-1; 7 bases align to TRBD1. The CDR3 contains 15 residues. CDR1 is SNHLY and CDR2 is FYNNEI in the germline V gene. After removal of 6 bases from V and 3 bases from J, the junction contained 8 bases not matched to a gene. The CDR3 nucleotides are TGTGCCAGCAGAGGGAGACAGGGCGGCTACAATGAGCAGTTCTTC. Protein sequence: CASRGRQGGYNEQFF.

The CDR3 spells CASSDRPGSGNTIYF. The CDR3 nucleotides read TGTGCCAGCAGTGACCGACCAGGCTCTGGAAACACCATATATTTT. V usage is TRBV6-1 and J usage is TRBJ1-3; D gene unclear. V dropped 3 bases and J dropped 0 bases, with 9 bases sitting between them. CDR1 is MNHNS, CDR2 SASEGT, per germline. This CDR3 has 15 amino acids.

The chain couples TRBV6-5 to TRBJ2-5, with D possibly being TRBD1 (6 bases). V lost 6 bases and J 4 bases, leaving 9 bases between the germline ends. The CDR3 covers 12 residues. Germline assignment: CDR1 MNHEY and CDR2 SVGAGI. CDR3 sequence (DNA): TGTGCCAGCAGAAAACAGGGAGAGACCCAGTACTTC. Translation: CASRKQGETQYF.

The rearrangement links TRBV4-1 to TRBJ2-5; D might be TRBD1 (6 bases). The germline CDR1 and CDR2 sequences are MGHRA and YSYEKL. The germline V and J ends were trimmed by 5 bases and 5 bases, with 18 bases remaining between them. CDR3 length: 15 amino acids. The CDR3 sequence: CASSGGILVMETQYF. The CDR3 nucleotides are TGCGCCAGCAGCGGGGGCATATTGGTGATGGAGACCCAGTACTTC.

In its sample, this clone was seen a few times. This sequence joins TRBV24-1 and TRBJ2-1; 8 bases align to TRBD1. Germline V gene sequence: CDR1 KGHDR, CDR2 SFDVKD. The trim removed 4 bases at V and 2 bases at J, leaving 6 bases unmatched. This CDR3 region has 16 residues. DNA for the CDR3: TGTGCCACCAGTGACTCTCACAGGGGGGCCTACAATGAGCAGTTCTTC. Amino acids: CATSDSHRGAYNEQFF.

CDR3 in amino acids: CASSHGLAGGISTDTQYF. The CDR3 nucleotides read TGTGCCAGCAGTCATGGACTAGCGGGGGGCATTAGCACAGATACGCAGTATTTT. V gene TRBV5-6 combines with J gene TRBJ2-3; 14 bases align to TRBD2. The V gene end was trimmed by 5 bases and the J gene end by 0 bases; junction bases not matched to a gene: 8. In germline, CDR1 is SGHDT, CDR2 YYEEEE. The CDR3 is 18 amino acids.

V usage is TRBV6-6 and J usage is TRBJ2-1; 8 positions agree with TRBD1. V dropped 0 bases and J dropped 12; count of bases not matched to a gene: 7. CDR3 length: 14 amino acids. Germline CDR1 reads MNHNY; CDR2 reads SVGAGI (reference sequence). CDR3 protein: CASSYSSLDRGQFF. CDR3 bases: TGTGCCAGCAGTTACTCGTCCCTAGACAGGGGGCAGTTCTTC.

J is TRBJ1-2 and V is TRBV14; D is ambiguous. This CDR3 has 15 amino acids. The germline V and J ends were trimmed by 4 bases and 8 bases, with 20 bases remaining between them. The germline gives CDR1 SGHDN, CDR2 FVKESK. The CDR3 DNA reads TGTGCCAGCAGCCCCCTGTCAGGCCCACGAACCGGCTACACCTTC. This encodes CASSPLSGPRTGYTF.

The J gene is TRBJ1-5, the V gene TRBV11-3; D may be TRBD1 (6 bases). The V gene's germline CDR1 is SGHNT and CDR2 YENEEA. V was cut by 2 bases and J by 7 bases, with 21 bases left in between. The length of the CDR3 is 17 residues. The CDR3 region is CASSLNVGGRRKQPQHF. In DNA, the CDR3 is TGTGCCAGCAGCTTAAACGTCGGGGGGCGCCGGAAGCAGCCCCAGCATTTT.

The table lists this clone with a count of one. J is TRBJ2-3 and V is TRBV7-8; 9 nucleotides match TRBD1. In germline, CDR1 is SGHVS, CDR2 FQNEAQ. CDR3 length equals 15 residues. Losses at the gene ends were 3 bases for V and 1 base for J; bases not matched to a gene: 2. The CDR3 DNA reads TGTGCCAGCAGCTTTTGGACAGGGGGCACAGATACGCAGTATTTT. This codes for CASSFWTGGTDTQYF.

V gene TRBV6-4 combines with J gene TRBJ1-1; D might be TRBD1 (5 bases). The CDR3 is made up of 13 amino acids. Trimming removed 4 bases at V and 4 bases at J, with 10 bases between. In germline, CDR1 is MRHNA, CDR2 SNTAGT. CDR3 protein: CASSAGKPTEAFF. The CDR3 DNA sequence: TGTGCCAGCAGTGCAGGGAAGCCCACTGAAGCTTTCTTT.

The chain links TRBV14 to TRBJ2-1; D remains unclear. The CDR3 is 11 amino acids. Germline loops: CDR1 SGHDN, CDR2 FVKESK. V gave up 4 bases and J gave up 8 bases, with 6 bases separating them. CDR3 amino acids: CASSPGYEQFF. CDR3 DNA: TGTGCCAGCAGCCCTGGCTATGAGCAGTTCTTC.

This clone was seen only once. V gene TRBV7-2 combines with J gene TRBJ1-1, with D possibly TRBD1 on 5 matching bases. This CDR3 has 14 amino acids. Germline CDR1 SGHTA, CDR2 FQGNSA. Trimming pared 5 bases from V and 5 bases from J, leaving 15 bases between. The CDR3 nucleotides read TGTGCCAGCAGCCCGACACGGGGGAGAACTGAAGCTTTCTTT. The encoded protein is CASSPTRGRTEAFF. The whole variable domain, filled in from reference TRBV7-2 and TRBJ1-1, reads GAGVSQSPSNKVTEKGKDVELRCDPISGHTALYWYRQSLGQGLEFLIYFQGNSAPDKSGLPSDRFSAERTGGSVSTLTIQRTQQEDSAVYLCASSPTRGRTEAFFGQGTRLTVV.

The CDR3 nucleotides read TGTGCCAGCAATCAAGGGACAGGCTATGGCTACACCTTC. This sequence encodes CASNQGTGYGYTF. The V gene is TRBV6-5, the J gene TRBJ1-2; TRBD1 agrees at 8 bases. The CDR3 has 13 residues. Germline V CDR1 and CDR2: MNHEY, SVGAGI. The V and J ends lost 7 bases and 4 bases, in that order; junction bases with no gene match: 5.

This clone was detected a few times. The rearrangement links TRBV10-2 to TRBJ1-2; D not certain. From germline, CDR1 is WSHSY and CDR2 SAAADI. The CDR3 runs 11 residues. The V end lost 4 bases, the J end lost 10 bases, and 10 bases lay between the germline ends. The CDR3 loop is CASSGGSDYTF. The CDR3, as DNA: TGCGCCAGCAGTGGAGGGAGTGACTACACCTTC.

The chain employs TRBV27 and TRBJ2-5, with TRBD2 matching over 13 bases. The V gene end was trimmed by 6 bases and the J gene end by 5 bases; junction bases not matched to a gene: 12. The CDR3 covers 17 residues. Germline CDR1 reads MNHEY; CDR2 reads SMNVEV (reference sequence). This CDR3 is CASSLRTSGSPHETQYF. The CDR3 bases are TGTGCCAGCAGCCTTAGGACTAGCGGGAGTCCTCATGAGACCCAGTACTTC.

The chain carries TRBV28 and TRBJ2-1; 7 bases are shared with TRBD2. The CDR3 has 14 amino acids. Germline trimming cut 7 bases from V and 2 bases from J; bases unmatched to any gene: 5. The germline V gene has CDR1 MDHEN and CDR2 SYDVKM. In nucleotides, the CDR3 is TGTGCCAGCAACTCGGGACTACCCTACAATGAGCAGTTCTTC. This codes for CASNSGLPYNEQFF. Full variable domain (missing parts from reference TRBV28 and TRBJ2-1): DVKVTQSSRYLVKRTGEKVFLECVQDMDHENMFWYRQDPGLGLRLIYFSYDVKMKEKGDIPEGYSVSREKKERFSLILESASTNQTSMYLCASNSGLPYNEQFFGPGTRLTVL.

This chain connects TRBV28 to TRBJ2-7; D uncertain. CDR1 MDHEN and CDR2 SYDVKM come from the germline V gene. Trimming cost V 2 bases and J 2 bases, with 10 bases left between them. The CDR3 totals 14 residues. The DNA for the CDR3 is TGTGCCAGCAGTTTACGTGCAGGTCCCTACGAGCAGTACTTC. Amino acid sequence: CASSLRAGPYEQYF.

The rearrangement joins TRBV28 to TRBJ2-7; D is perhaps TRBD1 (5 bases). CDR1 and CDR2 (germline): MDHEN, SYDVKM. V lost 6 bases to trimming and J lost 1 base, with 10 bases between them. The length of the CDR3 is 13 residues. The CDR3 nucleotides are TGTGCCAGCAGAAACCCAGGGTCCTACGAGCAGTACTTC. Translating it yields CASRNPGSYEQYF. Full variable domain (rest looked up from reference TRBV28 and TRBJ2-7): DVKVTQSSRYLVKRTGEKVFLECVQDMDHENMFWYRQDPGLGLRLIYFSYDVKMKEKGDIPEGYSVSREKKERFSLILESASTNQTSMYLCASRNPGSYEQYFGPGTRLTVT.

The gene calls are TRBV27 and TRBJ1-4; no definite D call. CDR1 is MNHEY, CDR2 SMNVEV, per germline (reference sequence). The germline V and J ends were trimmed by 3 bases and 5 bases, with 7 bases remaining between them. The CDR3 loop spans 13 amino acids. CDR3 DNA: TGTGCCAGCAGTTTCCGGGGAAATGAAAAACTGTTTTTT. Encoded protein: CASSFRGNEKLFF.

The chain employs TRBV7-8 and TRBJ1-4; tentatively, D is TRBD1 (5 bases). The CDR3 spans 13 residues. Trimming removed 3 bases at V and 8 bases at J, with 10 bases between. In germline, CDR1 is SGHVS, CDR2 FQNEAQ. The CDR3 bases are TGTGCCAGCAGCTTCAGGGTAGGGGAAAAACTGTTTTTT. This gives the protein CASSFRVGEKLFF.

This clone showed up just a few times. This chain connects TRBV11-3 to TRBJ2-1; 10 bases match TRBD2. The germline V gene has CDR1 SGHNT and CDR2 YENEEA. V trimming: 0 bases; J trimming: 7 bases; junction bases outside the gene matches: 6. The CDR3 is 16 amino acids. CDR3 loop: CASSLDPSGGLNEQFF. CDR3 in DNA: TGTGCCAGCAGCTTAGATCCTAGCGGGGGATTAAATGAGCAGTTCTTC.

V usage is TRBV6-1 and J usage is TRBJ2-7, with D possibly being TRBD2 (6 bases). V lost 2 bases to trimming and J lost 0 bases, with 11 bases between them. CDR1 and CDR2 (germline): MNHNS, SASEGT. The CDR3 sequence is 15 residues long. CDR3 sequence: CASSEISGSSYEQYF. The CDR3 DNA reads as TGTGCCAGCAGTGAAATTAGCGGTAGCTCCTACGAGCAGTACTTC.

The gene calls are TRBV6-5 and TRBJ2-7; TRBD1 aligns across 7 bases. Unmatched junction bases numbered 7, after V lost 6 bases and J lost 2 bases. The CDR3 has 14 amino acids. Germline V gives CDR1 MNHEY, CDR2 SVGAGI. As DNA, the CDR3 is TGTGCCAGCAGACCCGGACAGGCCACCTACGAGCAGTACTTC. As protein: CASRPGQATYEQYF.